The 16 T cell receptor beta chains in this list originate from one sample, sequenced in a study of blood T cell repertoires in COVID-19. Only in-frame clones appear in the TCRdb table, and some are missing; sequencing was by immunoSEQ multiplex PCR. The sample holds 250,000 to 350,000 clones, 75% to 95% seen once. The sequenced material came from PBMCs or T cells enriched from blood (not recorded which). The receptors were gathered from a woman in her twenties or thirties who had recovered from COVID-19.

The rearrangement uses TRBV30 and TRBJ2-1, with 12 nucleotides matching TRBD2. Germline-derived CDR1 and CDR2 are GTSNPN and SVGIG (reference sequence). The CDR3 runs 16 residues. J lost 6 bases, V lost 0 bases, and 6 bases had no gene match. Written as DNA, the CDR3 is TGTGCCTGGAGTGTGACCTCTAGCGGGAGGGGCAATGAGCAGTTCTTC. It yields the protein CAWSVTSSGRGNEQFF.

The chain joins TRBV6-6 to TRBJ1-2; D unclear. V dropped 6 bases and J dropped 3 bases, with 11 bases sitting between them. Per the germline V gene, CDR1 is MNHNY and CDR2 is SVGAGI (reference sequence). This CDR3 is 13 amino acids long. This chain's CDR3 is CASSPPDYYGYTF. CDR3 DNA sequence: TGTGCCAGCAGCCCTCCCGACTACTATGGCTACACCTTC.

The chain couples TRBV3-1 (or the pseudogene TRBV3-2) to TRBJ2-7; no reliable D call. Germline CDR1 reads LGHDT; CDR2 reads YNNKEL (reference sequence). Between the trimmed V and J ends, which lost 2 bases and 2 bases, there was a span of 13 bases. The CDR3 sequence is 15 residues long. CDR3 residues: CASSQSQLLPYEQYF. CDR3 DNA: TGTGCCAGCAGCCAATCCCAACTGTTGCCCTACGAGCAGTACTTC.

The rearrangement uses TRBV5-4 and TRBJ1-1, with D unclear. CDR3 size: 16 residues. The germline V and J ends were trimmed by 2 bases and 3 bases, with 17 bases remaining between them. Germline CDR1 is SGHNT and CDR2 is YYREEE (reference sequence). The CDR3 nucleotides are TGTGCCAGCAGCTTTAAATTCCGGGAAGCGGACACTGAAGCTTTCTTT. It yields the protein CASSFKFREADTEAFF.

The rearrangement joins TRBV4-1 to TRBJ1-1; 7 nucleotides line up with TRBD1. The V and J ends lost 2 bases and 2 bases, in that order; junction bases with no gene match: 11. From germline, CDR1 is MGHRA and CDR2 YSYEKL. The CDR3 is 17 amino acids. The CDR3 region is CASSQPGQSKSNTEAFF. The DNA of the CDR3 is TGCGCCAGCAGCCAACCGGGACAGTCTAAATCAAACACTGAAGCTTTCTTT.

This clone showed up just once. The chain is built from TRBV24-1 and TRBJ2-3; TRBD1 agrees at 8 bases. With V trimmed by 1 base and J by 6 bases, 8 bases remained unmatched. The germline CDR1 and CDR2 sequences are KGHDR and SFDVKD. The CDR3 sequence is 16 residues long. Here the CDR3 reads CATSDFETGEVDTQYF. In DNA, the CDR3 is TGTGCCACCAGTGATTTTGAGACAGGGGAAGTGGATACGCAGTATTTT.

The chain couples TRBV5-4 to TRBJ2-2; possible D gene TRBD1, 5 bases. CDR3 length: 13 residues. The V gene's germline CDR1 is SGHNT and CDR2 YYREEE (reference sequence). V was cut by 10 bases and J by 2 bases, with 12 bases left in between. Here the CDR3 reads CAGHGVNTGELFF. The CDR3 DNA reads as TGTGCCGGACATGGGGTTAACACCGGGGAGCTGTTTTTT.

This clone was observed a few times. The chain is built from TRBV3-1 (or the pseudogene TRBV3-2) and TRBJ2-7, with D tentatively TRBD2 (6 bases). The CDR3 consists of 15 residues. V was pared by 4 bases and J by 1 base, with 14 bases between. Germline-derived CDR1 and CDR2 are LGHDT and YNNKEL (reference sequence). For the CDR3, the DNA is TGTGCCAGCAGCCTAAGAGGCGGGGTATCCTACGAGCAGTACTTC. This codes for CASSLRGGVSYEQYF.

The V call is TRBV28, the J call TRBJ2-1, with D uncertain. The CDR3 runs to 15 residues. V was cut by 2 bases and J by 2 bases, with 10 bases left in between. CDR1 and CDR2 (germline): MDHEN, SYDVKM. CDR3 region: CASSLDSRAYNEQFF. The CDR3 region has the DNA TGTGCCAGCAGTTTAGACTCGAGAGCCTACAATGAGCAGTTCTTC.

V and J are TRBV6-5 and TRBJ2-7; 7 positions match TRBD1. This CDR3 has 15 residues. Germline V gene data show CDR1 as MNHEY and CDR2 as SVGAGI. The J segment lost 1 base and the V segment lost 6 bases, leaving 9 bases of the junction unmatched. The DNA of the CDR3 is TGTGCCAGCAGAGACAGGGTAGAAGGGTCCTACGAGCAGTACTTC. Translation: CASRDRVEGSYEQYF.

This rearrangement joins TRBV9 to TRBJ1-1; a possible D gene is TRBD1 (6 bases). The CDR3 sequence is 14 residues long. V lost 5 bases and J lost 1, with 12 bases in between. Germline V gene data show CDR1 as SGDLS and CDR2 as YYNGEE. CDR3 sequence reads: CASRPWGPNTEAFF. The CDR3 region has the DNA TGTGCCAGCAGACCCTGGGGGCCGAACACTGAAGCTTTCTTT.

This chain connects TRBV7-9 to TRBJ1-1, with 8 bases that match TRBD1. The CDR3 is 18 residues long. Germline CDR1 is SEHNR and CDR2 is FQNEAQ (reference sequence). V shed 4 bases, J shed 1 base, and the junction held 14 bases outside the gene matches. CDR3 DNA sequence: TGTGCCAGCAGCTCGAGACGGACTCCACAGGGGGGGAACACTGAAGCTTTCTTT. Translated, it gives CASSSRRTPQGGNTEAFF.

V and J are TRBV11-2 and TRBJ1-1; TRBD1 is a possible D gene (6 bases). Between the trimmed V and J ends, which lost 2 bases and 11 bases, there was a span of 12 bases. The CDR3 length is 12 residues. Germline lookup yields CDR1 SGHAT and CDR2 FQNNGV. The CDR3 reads CASSLSQGSAFF. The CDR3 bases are TGTGCCAGCAGCTTAAGTCAGGGGTCCGCTTTCTTT.

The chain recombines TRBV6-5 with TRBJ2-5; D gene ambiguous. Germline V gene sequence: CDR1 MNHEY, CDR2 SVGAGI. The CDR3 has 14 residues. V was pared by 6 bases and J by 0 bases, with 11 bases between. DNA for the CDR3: TGTGCCAGCAGCCTAGACCTTGACCAAGAGACCCAGTACTTC. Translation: CASSLDLDQETQYF.

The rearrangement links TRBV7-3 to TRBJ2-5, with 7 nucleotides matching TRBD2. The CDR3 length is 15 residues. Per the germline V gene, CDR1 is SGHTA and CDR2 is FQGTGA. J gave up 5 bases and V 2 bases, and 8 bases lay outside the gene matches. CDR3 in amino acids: CASSLGGGETETQYF. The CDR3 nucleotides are TGTGCCAGCAGCTTAGGTGGGGGGGAGACCGAGACCCAGTACTTC. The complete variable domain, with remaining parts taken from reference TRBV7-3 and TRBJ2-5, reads GAGVSQTPSNKVTEKGKYVELRCDPISGHTALYWYRQSLGQGPEFLIYFQGTGAADDSGLPNDRFFAVRPEGSVSTLKIQRTERGDSAVYLCASSLGGGETETQYFGPGTRLLVL.

The CDR3 sequence is CASSLSGDQGAAFNYGYTF. For the CDR3, the DNA is TGTGCCAGCAGTCTCTCGGGGGATCAAGGGGCAGCCTTTAACTATGGCTACACCTTC. J is TRBJ1-2 and V is TRBV28; possible D gene TRBD1, 5 bases. The V and J ends lost 5 bases and 1 base respectively, with 26 bases between them. This CDR3 spans 19 amino acids. Germline CDR1 is MDHEN and CDR2 is SYDVKM.